The entry below describes one T cell receptor (beta chain). The antigen remains unidentified. This sample was included in a study of cytomegalovirus exposure and HLA in healthy donors. Study information: The early release's HLA-typed donors yielded 65 million to 85 million unique TCRs.

Germline values: CDR1 SNHLY, CDR2 FYNNEI. The CDR3 consists of 17 residues. Trimming pared 4 bases from V and 4 bases from J, leaving 20 bases between. Broader study findings: Presence/absence analysis assumed near-uniform sequencing depth across donors. A later analysis linked a missense DCLRE1C variant to TCR beta V- and J-gene trimming. Fewer N-insertions than the approximately 700-donor mean were reportedly shown by an Asian-associated ancestry cluster in a later analysis.

PCR employed 60 Vbeta and 13 Jbeta primers. Libraries were prepared by immunoSEQ multiplex PCR; TCRdb keeps only in-frame clonotypes and omits some of them. This table holds 250,000 to 350,000 clones, around 80% found once. The chain has TRBV2 and TRBJ2-1, with D unclear. The sequence was obtained from a girl aged 2-10 years in good health and CMV-seronegative. The sequenced sample was PBMCs. CDR3 nucleotides: TGTGCCAGCAGTGCCAGACCGATCTCTGAGGTGTACAATGAGCAGTTCTTC. Protein sequence: CASSARPISEVYNEQFF. Complete variable domain (other parts from reference TRBV2 and TRBJ2-1): EPEVTQTPSHQVTQMGQEVILRCVPISNHLYFYWYRQILGQKVEFLVSFYNNEISEKSEIFDDQFSVERPDGSNFTLKIRSTKLEDSAMYFCASSARPISEVYNEQFFGPGTRLTVL.